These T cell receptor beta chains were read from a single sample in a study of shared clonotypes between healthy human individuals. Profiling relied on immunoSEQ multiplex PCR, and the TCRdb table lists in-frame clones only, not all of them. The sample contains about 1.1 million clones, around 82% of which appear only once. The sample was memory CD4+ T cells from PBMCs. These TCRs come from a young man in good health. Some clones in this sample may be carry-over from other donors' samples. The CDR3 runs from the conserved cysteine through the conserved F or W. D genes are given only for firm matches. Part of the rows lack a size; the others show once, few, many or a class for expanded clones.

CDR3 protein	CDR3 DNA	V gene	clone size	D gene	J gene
CASSQASGLGTEAFF	TGTGCCAGCAGTCAGGCCTCAGGCCTAGGGACTGAAGCTTTCTTT	TRBV7-9	.	.	TRBJ1-1
CAWNPGPGFPFF	TGTGCCTGGAATCCCGGACCAGGATTTCCGTTCTTC	TRBV30	many	.	TRBJ2-1
CAGSISGIFGYEQYF	TGTGCCGGTAGTATTTCGGGGATCTTTGGGTACGAGCAGTACTTC	TRBV19	once	.	TRBJ2-7
CASGFTEYTEAFF	TGCGCCAGCGGCTTTACAGAATACACTGAAGCTTTCTTT	TRBV5-1	.	.	TRBJ1-1
CASSPRDTEAFF	TGTGCCAGCTCACCACGGGACACTGAAGCTTTCTTT	TRBV18	few	.	TRBJ1-1
CASRGPGEVGGYTF	TGTGCCAGCAGGGGTCCAGGGGAAGTAGGTGGCTACACCTTC	TRBV28	few	.	TRBJ1-2
CASSARDRDRGYTF	TGTGCCAGCAGCGCTCGGGACAGGGATAGGGGCTACACCTTC	TRBV9	.	TRBD1	TRBJ1-2
CASSLVGSLAAFF	TGTGCCAGCAGTTTAGTGGGGAGCTTGGCTGCTTTCTTT	TRBV28	.	.	TRBJ1-1
CASSTRLLPTNEKLFF	TGTGCCAGCAGCACTCGGCTTCTCCCAACTAATGAAAAACTGTTTTTT	TRBV7-8	.	.	TRBJ1-4
CASSYLAGVYYNEQFF	TGCGCCAGCAGCTACCTAGCGGGAGTGTACTACAATGAGCAGTTCTTC	TRBV5-1	.	TRBD2	TRBJ2-1
CASRTPGQIYNEQFF	TGTGCCAGCAGAACACCGGGACAGATTTACAATGAGCAGTTCTTC	TRBV7-8	.	TRBD1	TRBJ2-1
CAWSPGERQPQHF	TGTGCCTGGTCCCCAGGGGAACGTCAGCCCCAGCATTTT	TRBV30	few	.	TRBJ1-5
CASSLGQRGTEAFF	TGTGCCAGCAGCTTAGGACAGCGCGGCACTGAAGCTTTCTTT	TRBV11-2	few	.	TRBJ1-1
CASSSSWRESYNEQFF	TGTGCCAGCAGTTCCTCGTGGCGGGAGAGTTACAATGAGCAGTTCTTC	TRBV28	.	TRBD2	TRBJ2-1
CASRPPGPHYGYTF	TGTGCCAGCCGCCCCCCGGGGCCTCACTATGGCTACACCTTC	TRBV28	.	.	TRBJ1-2
CASSFATGNTEAFF	TGTGCCAGCAGTTTCGCGACAGGGAACACTGAAGCTTTCTTT	TRBV2	.	.	TRBJ1-1
CASSLRTANTEAFF	TGTGCCAGCAGTTTAAGGACAGCAAACACTGAAGCTTTCTTT	TRBV28	.	.	TRBJ1-1
CASRLARNEQFF	TGTGCCAGCAGACTAGCCCGTAATGAGCAGTTCTTC	TRBV28	.	.	TRBJ2-1
CASSETARGPARYGYTF	TGTGCCAGCAGTGAAACTGCCCGGGGGCCCGCCCGCTATGGCTACACCTTC	TRBV6-1	.	.	TRBJ1-2
CASSFGLYEQFF	TGTGCCAGCAGCTTCGGTTTGTATGAGCAGTTCTTC	TRBV5-6	.	.	TRBJ2-1
CASSVTGGAFEKLFF	TGTGCCAGCAGCGTCACAGGGGGCGCTTTTGAAAAACTGTTTTTT	TRBV9	.	TRBD1	TRBJ1-4
CASGPGDSLQYF	TGTGCCAGCGGCCCCGGGGACAGCCTGCAATACTTC	TRBV7-3	.	TRBD1	TRBJ2-7
CASSLLRWDTEAFF	TGTGCCAGCAGTTTACTTCGTTGGGACACTGAAGCTTTCTTT	TRBV27	few	.	TRBJ1-1
CSVRLPNRGGNYGYTF	TGCAGCGTTAGATTACCGAACAGGGGAGGAAACTATGGCTACACCTTC	TRBV29-1	few	TRBD1	TRBJ1-2
CASSSPRTGKGYTF	TGTGCCAGCAGCTCCCCCCGGACAGGGAAAGGCTACACCTTC	TRBV5-4	.	TRBD1	TRBJ1-2
CASGIHQFF	TGTGCCAGCGGGATCCACCAGTTCTTC	TRBV28	.	.	TRBJ2-1
CASRDPGLEAQYF	TGTGCCAGCAGAGACCCTGGTCTGGAGGCCCAGTACTTC	TRBV28	.	.	TRBJ2-5
CASSPGTSGNTGELFF	TGCGCCAGCAGTCCCGGGACTAGCGGTAACACCGGGGAGCTGTTTTTT	TRBV5-1	.	TRBD2	TRBJ2-2
CASSPTSGYEQYF	TGTGCCAGCAGCCCGACTAGCGGATACGAGCAGTACTTC	TRBV7-3	.	TRBD2	TRBJ2-7
CASSRGDTLYEQYF	TGTGCCAGCAGCAGGGGGGACACGCTCTACGAGCAGTACTTC	TRBV21-1	.	.	TRBJ2-7
CASSLGHWETSTDTQYF	TGTGCCAGCAGCTTAGGCCATTGGGAGACCAGCACAGATACGCAGTATTTT	TRBV13	.	.	TRBJ2-3
CASRAGTSGSRYEQYF	TGTGCCAGCAGGGCAGGGACTAGCGGGAGTCGGTACGAGCAGTACTTC	TRBV2	.	TRBD2	TRBJ2-7
CASSVVGLGAQYF	TGTGCCAGCAGTGTCGTTGGGCTAGGTGCGCAGTATTTT	TRBV2	.	.	TRBJ2-3
CASSETFMNTEAFF	TGTGCCAGCAGTGAAACGTTTATGAACACTGAAGCTTTCTTT	TRBV28	.	.	TRBJ1-1
CASSVGAGLAIDYNEQFF	TGTGCCAGCAGCGTAGGGGCGGGATTGGCGATCGACTACAATGAGCAGTTCTTC	TRBV9	few	.	TRBJ2-1
CASSLVGTSPNEQFF	TGTGCCAGCAGCTTAGTAGGGACTAGCCCCAATGAGCAGTTCTTC	TRBV7-2	.	TRBD2	TRBJ2-1
CASGLVSSGINEQFF	TGTGCTAGTGGTTTGGTATCTAGCGGGATCAATGAGCAGTTCTTC	TRBV12-5	.	TRBD2	TRBJ2-1
CAFAGENNQPQHF	TGTGCCTTTGCGGGAGAGAACAATCAGCCCCAGCATTTT	TRBV30	few	.	TRBJ1-5
CASSLGGPGQVRQGTQYF	TGTGCCAGCAGCCTTGGGGGCCCGGGACAGGTCCGTCAAGGGACCCAGTACTTC	TRBV7-2	.	TRBD1	TRBJ2-5
CASSEWGSDSPLHF	TGCGCCAGCAGCGAATGGGGATCGGATTCACCCCTCCACTTT	TRBV5-1	few	.	TRBJ1-6
CASSYQWNTIYF	TGTGCCAGCAGCTACCAGTGGAACACCATATATTTT	TRBV14	.	.	TRBJ1-3
CASSLKMRNTIYF	TGTGCCAGCAGTTTAAAAATGCGGAACACCATATATTTT	TRBV28	once	.	TRBJ1-3
CAWRSRGLASYNEQFF	TGTGCCTGGAGGAGCAGGGGGCTTGCCTCCTACAATGAGCAGTTCTTC	TRBV30	many	TRBD1	TRBJ2-1
CASSELGRGGTDTQYF	TGTGCCAGCAGTGAATTGGGCAGGGGGGGTACAGATACGCAGTATTTT	TRBV6-1	few	.	TRBJ2-3
CSVGGTGKTRGYNEQFF	TGCAGCGTCGGTGGGACAGGAAAAACTAGGGGCTACAATGAGCAGTTCTTC	TRBV29-1	.	TRBD1	TRBJ2-1
CASSPGQGLETQYF	TGTGCCAGCAGCCCGGGACAGGGGTTAGAGACCCAGTACTTC	TRBV5-4	.	TRBD1	TRBJ2-5
CASSVRRIIADQETQYF	TGTGCCAGCAGCGTGAGACGGATTATTGCGGACCAAGAGACCCAGTACTTC	TRBV7-6	.	.	TRBJ2-5
CASSDFQTARNQPQHF	TGTGCCAGCAGTGATTTTCAGACAGCACGCAATCAGCCCCAGCATTTT	TRBV6-1	.	.	TRBJ1-5
CASSPGGGTSGAQYF	TGCGCCAGCAGCCCCGGCGGGGGGACTAGCGGGGCCCAGTACTTC	TRBV5-1	once	TRBD2	TRBJ2-5
CASSLGGAGNYGYTF	TGCGCCAGCAGCTTGGGCGGGGCAGGCAACTATGGCTACACCTTC	TRBV5-1	few	.	TRBJ1-2
CASTDRGPAGELFF	TGTGCCAGCACCGATCGAGGGCCCGCCGGGGAGCTGTTTTTT	TRBV7-2	.	.	TRBJ2-2
CARGRYPREYF	TGTGCCAGAGGACGGTATCCAAGGGAGTACTTC	TRBV9	.	.	TRBJ2-7
CAISQDRGGSQPQHF	TGTGCCATCAGCCAAGACAGGGGCGGTAGTCAGCCCCAGCATTTT	TRBV10-3	few	TRBD1	TRBJ1-5
CASSLTTVEKLFF	TGTGCCAGCAGCTTGACCACAGTTGAAAAACTGTTTTTT	TRBV7-9	.	.	TRBJ1-4
CASSLPGLASGELFF	TGTGCCAGCAGCCTACCGGGACTAGCTTCCGGGGAGCTGTTTTTT	TRBV4-2	.	TRBD2	TRBJ2-2
CASSEGYDEQYF	TGTGCCAGCAGCGAGGGGTACGACGAGCAGTACTTC	TRBV28	once	.	TRBJ2-7
CASIAETYEQYF	TGTGCCAGCATAGCGGAAACCTACGAGCAGTACTTC	TRBV6-6	once	.	TRBJ2-7
CASSDRVLSNQPQHF	TGTGCCAGTAGCGACAGGGTCCTTAGCAATCAGCCCCAGCATTTT	TRBV19	few	TRBD1	TRBJ1-5
CASSELLAGVRMNTGELFF	TGTGCCAGCAGTGAGCTACTAGCGGGAGTCCGAATGAACACCGGGGAGCTGTTTTTT	TRBV6-1	.	TRBD2	TRBJ2-2
CASSSHSGANVLTF	TGTGCCAGCAGTTCTCATTCTGGGGCCAACGTCCTGACTTTC	TRBV6-1	.	.	TRBJ2-6